This TCR beta chain was captured in a study of blood T cell repertoires in COVID-19. Study in general: From the United States, Italy and Spain came samples of acute and convalescent COVID-19. PBMCs, B-cell-depleted T cells, or T cells were the source of the cDNA or gDNA that made up the material.

The CDR3 has 14 amino acids. Germline V gene sequence: CDR1 MNHEY, CDR2 SMNVEV (reference sequence). J gave up 3 bases and V 6 bases, and 4 bases lay outside the gene matches. Per the original methods: Estimated nucleated cell counts came from reference gene primer amplification. Using immunoSEQ multiplex PCR, the repertoire was profiled, and TCRdb retains in-frame clones only, with some absent. The DNA was the basis for D and trimming; V, J and clone size are from that table. The sample shows roughly 200,000 clones, about 85% of them seen only once. Followed over time, Seattle patients had been enrolled while infection was active.

The V call is TRBV27, the J call TRBJ2-7, with TRBD2 matching over 11 bases. The sequencing sample was made of peripheral blood. This TCR was sampled from a woman aged 40 to 49 with COVID-19, enrolled during active disease. As DNA, the CDR3 is TGTGCCAGCAGAAGGGGGACTAGCGGCTACGAGCAGTACTTC. The encoded protein is CASRRGTSGYEQYF.